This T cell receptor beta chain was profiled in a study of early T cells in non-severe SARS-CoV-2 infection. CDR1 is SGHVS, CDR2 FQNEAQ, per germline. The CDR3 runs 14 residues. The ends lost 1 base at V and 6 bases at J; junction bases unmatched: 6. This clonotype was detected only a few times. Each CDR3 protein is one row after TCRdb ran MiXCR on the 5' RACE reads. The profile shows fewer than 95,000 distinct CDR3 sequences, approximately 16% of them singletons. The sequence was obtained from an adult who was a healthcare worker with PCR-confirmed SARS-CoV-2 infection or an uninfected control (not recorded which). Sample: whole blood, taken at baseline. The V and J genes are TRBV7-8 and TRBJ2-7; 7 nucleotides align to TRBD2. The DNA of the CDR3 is TGTGCCAGCAGCTTAGGGCAAACTAGCGCCGAGCAGTACTTC. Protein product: CASSLGQTSAEQYF.